The rows below give T cell receptor beta chains drawn from one sample of a study of Ad26.COV2.S vaccination and SARS-CoV-2 variants. The data were produced by immunoSEQ multiplex PCR, yet TCRdb's version contains in-frame clones alone and is incomplete. The sample lists approximately 450,000 clones, 80% to 95% occurring once. This specimen was peripheral blood, taken in a trial of Ad26.COV2.S vaccine versus placebo. The receptors shown here come from a person between 18 and 65 years old who received the Ad26.COV2.S COVID-19 vaccine or a placebo. Each CDR3 is given with its conserved first and last residue. The D gene is left open where the match is weak. Rows give clone size only sometimes, using once, few, many, or a class for an expanded clone.

CDR3aa | CDR3nt | j_gene | d_gene | v_gene | abundance
CASRQDGLNTEAFF | TGCGCCAGCAGACAGGACGGGCTGAACACTGAAGCTTTCTTT | TRBJ1-1 | . | TRBV5-1 | .
CAISESPDRARTAGEQYF | TGTGCCATCAGTGAGTCGCCCGACAGGGCCCGGACTGCGGGTGAGCAGTACTTC | TRBJ2-7 | TRBD1 | TRBV10-3 | .
CASSFQETQYF | TGTGCCAGCAGCTTCCAAGAGACCCAGTACTTC | TRBJ2-5 | . | TRBV7-2 | .
CASSFSQGALKKSSNQPQHF | TGTGCCAGCAGTTTTTCCCAGGGGGCTCTTAAGAAAAGTTCGAATCAGCCCCAGCATTTT | TRBJ1-5 | TRBD1 | TRBV28 | .
CASSQDLNRQGYTF | TGTGCCAGCAGCCAAGACCTGAACAGACAGGGCTACACCTTC | TRBJ1-2 | . | TRBV3-1/TRBV3-2 | .
CSARAGEHSYNEQFF | TGCAGCGCCCGGGCGGGGGAGCACTCCTACAATGAGCAGTTCTTC | TRBJ2-1 | TRBD2 | TRBV29-1 | .
CASSLGNPGRGTDTQYF | TGTGCCAGCAGCTTAGGTAACCCGGGGAGGGGCACAGATACGCAGTATTTT | TRBJ2-3 | TRBD2 | TRBV7-9 | .
CASSYSRMAYNEQFF | TGTGCCAGCAGTTACTCGAGGATGGCTTACAATGAGCAGTTCTTC | TRBJ2-1 | . | TRBV6-2/TRBV6-3 | .
CASSLEPAGSSYEQYF | TGCGCCAGCAGCTTGGAACCAGCGGGGAGCTCCTACGAGCAGTACTTC | TRBJ2-7 | TRBD2 | TRBV5-1 | .
CASSPRLALGRGAYEQYF | TGTGCCAGCAGTCCACGACTAGCTCTCGGCCGGGGTGCCTACGAGCAGTACTTC | TRBJ2-7 | TRBD2 | TRBV27 | .
CASSSGQGHWDTEAFF | TGTGCCAGCAGTTCCGGACAGGGGCACTGGGACACTGAAGCTTTCTTT | TRBJ1-1 | TRBD1 | TRBV28 | .
CASSQEAGSSDTQYF | TGTGCCAGCAGCCAGGAAGCGGGCAGCTCAGATACGCAGTATTTT | TRBJ2-3 | . | TRBV14 | once
CATSDLQGASYNEQFF | TGTGCCACCAGTGATTTGCAGGGGGCCTCTTACAATGAGCAGTTCTTC | TRBJ2-1 | TRBD1 | TRBV24-1 | .
CSVETDNYGYTF | TGCAGCGTTGAAACAGACAACTATGGCTACACCTTC | TRBJ1-2 | . | TRBV29-1 | .
CASSFVGDRGNYGYTF | TGTGCCAGCAGTTTCGTTGGGGACAGGGGTAACTATGGCTACACCTTC | TRBJ1-2 | TRBD1 | TRBV27 | .
CASSLDFLALKQETQYF | TGTGCCAGCAGCTTAGATTTTCTAGCGCTAAAGCAAGAGACCCAGTACTTC | TRBJ2-5 | . | TRBV11-3 | .
CAWSYRQGSQPQHF | TGTGCCTGGAGTTACCGACAGGGCAGTCAGCCCCAGCATTTT | TRBJ1-5 | TRBD1 | TRBV30 | .
CAARGLSDEQFF | TGTGCCGCACGGGGGCTGAGTGATGAGCAGTTCTTC | TRBJ2-1 | . | TRBV27 | .
CASSFGRSSTDTQYF | TGTGCCAGCAGCTTCGGGCGGTCTAGCACAGATACGCAGTATTTT | TRBJ2-3 | . | TRBV7-3 | .
CASSQGWDTEAFF | TGTGCCAGCAGCCAAGGGTGGGACACTGAAGCTTTCTTT | TRBJ1-1 | . | TRBV7-8 | .
CASSSWDRINEQFF | TGTGCCAGCAGTTCTTGGGACAGAATAAATGAGCAGTTCTTC | TRBJ2-1 | TRBD1 | TRBV27 | .
CASSYSRGNNEKLFF | TGTGCCAGCAGTTACTCAAGGGGGAACAATGAAAAACTGTTTTTT | TRBJ1-4 | . | TRBV6-2/TRBV6-3 | .
CASSPRNRGSGANVLTF | TGTGCCAGCTCACCACGGAACAGGGGCTCTGGGGCCAACGTCCTGACTTTC | TRBJ2-6 | TRBD1 | TRBV18 | .
CASSPENGGDTQYF | TGTGCCAGCTCACCGGAAAACGGAGGAGATACGCAGTATTTT | TRBJ2-3 | . | TRBV18 | .
CASSIGRAPHTGELFF | TGTGCCAGTAGTATAGGTAGAGCGCCTCACACCGGGGAGCTGTTTTTT | TRBJ2-2 | . | TRBV19 | few
CASSFGTSGTLEEQFF | TGTGCCAGCAGTTTCGGGACTAGCGGGACCTTGGAAGAGCAGTTCTTC | TRBJ2-1 | TRBD2 | TRBV27 | once
CASSLGGTGTYEQYF | TGCGCCAGCAGCTTGGGGGGAACAGGTACCTACGAGCAGTACTTC | TRBJ2-7 | . | TRBV5-1 | .
CASSLRTGEDTEAFF | TGTGCCAGCTCATTGCGGACAGGGGAGGACACTGAAGCTTTCTTT | TRBJ1-1 | TRBD1 | TRBV18 | .